Listed below are T cell receptor beta chains from one sample, sequenced in a study of spatial heterogeneity in lung cancer. TCRdb independently ran MiXCR on the 5' RACE reads; one entry per CDR3 protein. The sample holds 6,200 or so distinct CDR3 sequences; about 18% are singletons and the top ten take less than 20%. Material: normal lung tissue next to the tumor, obtained at surgery. The receptors originated from a male donor with early-stage non-small cell lung cancer. The CDR3 runs from the conserved cysteine through the conserved F or W. D genes are given only for firm matches. Clone size appears in some rows only: once, few, many, or a class for an expanded clone.

clone_size	v_call	d_call	j_call	cdr3_nt	cdr3_aa
large	TRBV7-8	.	TRBJ2-1	TGTGCCAGCCGGCGTGCGGGTCAAAACAATGAGCAGTTCTTC	CASRRAGQNNEQFF
.	TRBV29-1	.	TRBJ1-2	TGCAGCGTTGAATCCGGGGCTCGTGGCTACACCTTC	CSVESGARGYTF
many	TRBV20-1	TRBD2	TRBJ2-4	TGCAGTGTCCCCAGGGGGGCGGACAGGGAAAGACTAGCGGGAGCGCTCCCACCTTACTTC	CSVPRGADRERLAGALPPYF
large	TRBV5-8	.	TRBJ1-1	TGTGCCAGCAGCTCCAACCGGGCAGGAGGGGCTTTCTTT	CASSSNRAGGAFF
medium-sized	TRBV5-6	.	TRBJ2-7	TGTGCCAGCAGCTTGGCCGCGCTAGTAAGGGAGCAGTACTTC	CASSLAALVREQYF
.	TRBV6-5	TRBD2	TRBJ2-1	TGTGCCAGCAGAACAGGAACCGGGACTAGCATAGGTGAGCAGTTCTTC	CASRTGTGTSIGEQFF
.	TRBV3-1	.	TRBJ2-7	TGTGCCAGCAGCCATAGGTTAGCCGAGGAAGGCGAGCAGTACTTC	CASSHRLAEEGEQYF
few	TRBV29-1	TRBD2	TRBJ2-1	TGCAGCGCAGAGGTAGCGGGAGTAAATGAGCAGTTCTTC	CSAEVAGVNEQFF
.	TRBV7-2	.	TRBJ2-5	TGTGCCAGCAGCTACCAACAAGAGACCCAGTACTTC	CASSYQQETQYF
medium-sized	TRBV3-1	.	TRBJ2-7	TGTGCCAGCAGCCAAGCGCGGGGCGTATACTTC	CASSQARGVYF
medium-sized	TRBV2	TRBD2	TRBJ2-1	TGTGCCAGTGGAGTCGGGACTAGCCCCGACAATGAGCAGTTCTTC	CASGVGTSPDNEQFF
medium-sized	TRBV10-1	TRBD2	TRBJ2-5	TGCGCCAGCAGTGATCCGACTAGCGCTCAAGAGACCCAGTACTTC	CASSDPTSAQETQYF
.	TRBV10-1	.	TRBJ2-3	TGCGCCAGCAGCTCCCCAGGGCTGGGCACAGATACGCAGTATTTT	CASSSPGLGTDTQYF
.	TRBV5-1	.	TRBJ2-6	TGCGCCAGCAGCTTGGAGTACTCTGGGGCCAACGTCCTGACTTTC	CASSLEYSGANVLTF
medium-sized	TRBV7-9	TRBD1	TRBJ2-7	TGTGCCAGCATCAGAGACAGGGCGTGTTACGAGCAGTACTTC	CASIRDRACYEQYF
.	TRBV20-1	TRBD2	TRBJ2-3	TGCAGTGCCGGTGGAGCGGGAGGGATGGATACGCAGTATTTT	CSAGGAGGMDTQYF
.	TRBV28	.	TRBJ2-3	TGTGCCAGCCAGGACGGGGAGAGCACAGATACGCAGTATTTT	CASQDGESTDTQYF
medium-sized	TRBV6-5	TRBD2	TRBJ2-7	TGTGCCAGCCGGGGGGGCCCCTACGAGCAGTACTTC	CASRGGPYEQYF
.	TRBV20-1	.	TRBJ2-4	TGCAGTGCTAGAGATCTGGAGGGGGCCAAAAACATTCATTACTTC	CSARDLEGAKNIHYF
few	TRBV5-6	.	TRBJ1-5	TGTGCCAGCAGCCAGGGACAACATAATCAGCCCCAGCATTTT	CASSQGQHNQPQHF
medium-sized	TRBV29-1	.	TRBJ1-1	TGCAGCGGACAGATCCAGAACACTGAAGCTTTCTTT	CSGQIQNTEAFF
few	TRBV6-1	TRBD1	TRBJ2-3	TGTGCCAGCAGTGAACCGGGACAGGGGACAGATACGCAGTATTTT	CASSEPGQGTDTQYF
.	TRBV28	.	TRBJ2-2	TGTGCCAGCAGTTGGCTAGCCAGAACTTCGAACACCGGGGAGCTGTTTTTT	CASSWLARTSNTGELFF
few	TRBV5-4	.	TRBJ2-2	TGTGCCAGCAGCTTGATTCGCGGTACGAACACCGGGGAGCTGTTTTTT	CASSLIRGTNTGELFF
.	TRBV6-2/TRBV6-3	.	TRBJ1-5	TGTGCCAGCACCTACACCACCGACTTAGCAGTGGCCCAGCATTTT	CASTYTTDLAVAQHF
medium-sized	TRBV10-2	.	TRBJ2-1	TGCGCCAGCAGTGAGTCTAGCGGCCTTGGGTATGAGCAGTTCTTC	CASSESSGLGYEQFF
.	TRBV3-1	TRBD2	TRBJ2-7	TGTGCCAGCAGTCTGCGGGAGTACGAGCAGTACTTC	CASSLREYEQYF
.	TRBV20-1	.	TRBJ2-1	TGCAGTGCTAGTGAAGGGGGGGTCAATGAGCAGTTCTTC	CSASEGGVNEQFF
few	TRBV5-1	TRBD1	TRBJ2-7	TGCGCCAGCAGCCGGGACAGGGACTCCTACGAGCAGTACTTC	CASSRDRDSYEQYF
few	TRBV20-1	TRBD1	TRBJ2-4	TGCAGTGCGGACCCGGGACAGAAAAACATTCAGTACTTC	CSADPGQKNIQYF
medium-sized	TRBV20-1	TRBD1	TRBJ2-1	TGCAGTGCTAGGTCGGGGACAGGCAATGAGCAGTTCTTC	CSARSGTGNEQFF
medium-sized	TRBV20-1	.	TRBJ2-5	TGCAGTGCCCCGCTGCGGCGGGCCCAGTACTTC	CSAPLRRAQYF
.	TRBV20-1	TRBD2	TRBJ2-7	TGCAGTGCTAGCCTAGCGGGAGGCTACGAGCAGTACTTC	CSASLAGGYEQYF
few	TRBV3-1	.	TRBJ2-2	TGTGCCAGCAGCCAACCTATGGGGGCCGGGGAGCTGTTTTTT	CASSQPMGAGELFF
medium-sized	TRBV29-1	TRBD1	TRBJ2-7	TGCAGCGTTGAGACAGGGACGAGCTACGAGCAGTACTTC	CSVETGTSYEQYF
few	TRBV29-1	.	TRBJ2-7	TGCAGCGTTGAAGGGGTGGTACAGCGGAGTTCCTACGAGCAGTACTTC	CSVEGVVQRSSYEQYF
medium-sized	TRBV12-3/TRBV12-4	.	TRBJ2-7	TGTGCCAGCACCACGGACGCCTCCTACGAGCAGTACTTC	CASTTDASYEQYF
medium-sized	TRBV6-1	.	TRBJ1-1	TGTGCCAGCAGTGAAGCGGAAGCTAGGAGCCGGTCCAGGAACACTGAAGCTTTCTTT	CASSEAEARSRSRNTEAFF
.	TRBV28	.	TRBJ1-1	TGTGCCAGCAGTTTATGGGTAGCCGAGAACACTGAAGCTTTCTTT	CASSLWVAENTEAFF
.	TRBV28	TRBD1	TRBJ1-5	TGTGCCAGCAGCCGGGACAGAAATCAGCCCCAGCATTTT	CASSRDRNQPQHF